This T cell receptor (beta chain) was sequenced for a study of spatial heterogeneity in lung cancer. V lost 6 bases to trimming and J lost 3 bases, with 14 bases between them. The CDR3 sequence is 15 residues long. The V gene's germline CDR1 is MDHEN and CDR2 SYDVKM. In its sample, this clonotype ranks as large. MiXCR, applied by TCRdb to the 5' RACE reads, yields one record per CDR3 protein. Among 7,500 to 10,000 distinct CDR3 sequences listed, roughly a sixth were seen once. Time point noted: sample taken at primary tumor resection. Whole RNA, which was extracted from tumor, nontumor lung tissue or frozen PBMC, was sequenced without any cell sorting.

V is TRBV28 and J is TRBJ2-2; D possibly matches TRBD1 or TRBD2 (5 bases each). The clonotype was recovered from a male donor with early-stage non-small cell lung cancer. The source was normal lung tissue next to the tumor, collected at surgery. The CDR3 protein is CASRSSGTYTGELFF. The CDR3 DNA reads TGTGCCAGCAGATCATCAGGGACCTACACCGGGGAGCTGTTTTTT. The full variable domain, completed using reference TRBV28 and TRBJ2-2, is DVKVTQSSRYLVKRTGEKVFLECVQDMDHENMFWYRQDPGLGLRLIYFSYDVKMKEKGDIPEGYSVSREKKERFSLILESASTNQTSMYLCASRSSGTYTGELFFGEGSRLTVL.